These T cell receptor beta chains were read from a single sample in a study of blood T cell repertoires in COVID-19. This table comes from immunoSEQ multiplex PCR, and its TCRdb copy is limited to in-frame clones, with some not included. Altogether hundreds of thousands of clones are present, approximately 83% being singletons, with the ten largest covering roughly 15%. What was sequenced was peripheral blood. These receptors were taken from a human donor in a cohort sampled during active COVID-19. Each CDR3 is given with its conserved first and last residue.

v_gene	len	j_gene	CDR3aa
TRBV5-1	14	TRBJ1-1	CASSSDPGQPEAFF
TRBV4-1	18	TRBJ1-2	CASSQLIAGPSFLSGYTF
TRBV5-6	12	TRBJ1-5	CASSRGLGPQHF
TRBV18	15	TRBJ1-2	CASSPSYGGFYGYTF
TRBV9	13	TRBJ2-5	CASSATGVETQYF
TRBV7-9	14	TRBJ1-2	CASSYDLGSYGYTF
TRBV5-4	15	TRBJ2-1	CASSLGGGSYNEQFF
TRBV9	19	TRBJ2-3	CASSLGRAVFDSITDTQYF
TRBV2	13	TRBJ1-1	CASKTLMNTEAFF
TRBV29-1	14	TRBJ1-1	CSVEAAGGYTEAFF
TRBV10-3	20	TRBJ2-1	CAISESISASGIRSYNEQFF
TRBV7-9	13	TRBJ1-2	CASSLDRTYGYTF
TRBV5-1	15	TRBJ2-5	CASSLYPGFRETQYF
TRBV19	13	TRBJ1-1	CASRAQVRTEAFF
TRBV28	15	TRBJ2-3	CASSTQGFSTDTQYF
TRBV5-1	19	TRBJ2-4	CASSPRDREGGLAKNIQYF
TRBV2	15	TRBJ1-5	CASSAQGKGNQPQHF
TRBV27	14	TRBJ1-1	CASSIGEVNTEAFF
TRBV4-1	15	TRBJ1-2	CASSQALQGHYGYTF
TRBV11-2	15	TRBJ2-2	CASSFLTGLPGELFF
TRBV5-1	15	TRBJ1-5	CASSLFGTDNQPQHF
TRBV27	14	TRBJ1-5	CASGRQGVGQPQHF
TRBV27	16	TRBJ2-7	CASSLVGSGRAGEQYF
TRBV12-5	16	TRBJ2-5	CASGLFPTSDQETQYF
TRBV28	16	TRBJ2-7	CASSLRGGRRTYEQYF
TRBV24-1	14	TRBJ2-1	CATGDGSPNNEQFF
TRBV7-2	11	TRBJ2-7	CASSSQYGQYF
TRBV4-1	16	TRBJ2-1	CASSQVLAGGPNEQFF
TRBV19	14	TRBJ2-1	CASSSPGTHNEQFF
TRBV18	13	TRBJ2-7	CASSPGSSYEQYF
TRBV5-1	14	TRBJ1-4	CASSLGQTNEKLFF
TRBV5-8	11	TRBJ1-1	CASKSLTEAFF
TRBV7-2	12	TRBJ2-1	CASSLNGLQQFF
TRBV6-5	15	TRBJ1-1	CASSLNRPSNTEAFF
TRBV7-2	14	TRBJ2-1	CASSFLPVNNEQFF
TRBV11-3	16	TRBJ2-3	CASSLGLGGHMDTQYF
TRBV7-8	14	TRBJ2-5	CASSFSGGRETQYF
TRBV19	14	TRBJ1-5	CASSPRQSNQPQHF
TRBV5-3	12	TRBJ2-2	CARSLGRMELFF
TRBV6-1	13	TRBJ2-5	CASSDRFGETQYF
TRBV7-9	18	TRBJ2-3	CASSFPAVLAESTDTQYF
TRBV19	14	TRBJ1-5	CASSIIPGNQPQHF
TRBV19	14	TRBJ2-3	CASKRDRVTDTQYF
TRBV12-3/TRBV12-4	12	TRBJ2-1	CASSLAVQSRFF
TRBV28	15	TRBJ2-1	CASSSRQRIYNEQFF